The clone carrying this T cell receptor beta chain occurred a few times. This sample stems from a study of tumor-infiltrating lymphocytes in oesophageal squamous cell carcinoma. A single record per CDR3 protein comes from TCRdb applying MiXCR to the PCR reads. The sample carries about 20,000 distinct CDR3 sequences, roughly 36% recorded once. Per germline, CDR1 SNHLY and CDR2 FYNNEI. J gave up 7 bases and V 9 bases, and 10 bases lay outside the gene matches. This CDR3 spans 15 amino acids. This TCR was recovered from a male donor with esophageal squamous cell carcinoma. The chain combines TRBV2 with TRBJ1-6; 9 positions match TRBD1. The sample comprised esophageal tumor tissue. For the CDR3, the DNA is TGTGCCAGAGGAAAAGGGGGACAGGGAAATTCACCCCTCCACTTT. This encodes CARGKGGQGNSPLHF.